The clone carrying this T cell receptor beta chain was counted a few times. The table came from immunoSEQ multiplex PCR; TCRdb's copy has only in-frame clones and leaves some out. This table holds roughly 190,000 clones, around 91% found once. The sample is drawn from a study of control samples from healthy donors and cancer patients. The germline V gene has CDR1 SGHNT and CDR2 YYREEE (reference sequence). This CDR3 has 15 residues. The J segment lost 0 bases and the V segment lost 4 bases, leaving 4 bases of the junction unmatched. The V gene is TRBV5-4, the J gene TRBJ2-7, with 10 bases identical to TRBD1. The sample was blood. The receptor's source is a woman aged 25 to 45 in good health. This CDR3 reads CASSPGQGYSYEQYF. CDR3 nucleotides: TGTGCCAGCAGCCCGGGACAGGGGTACTCCTACGAGCAGTACTTC.